The rows below give T cell receptor beta chains drawn from one sample of a study of T cells in Graves' hyperthyroidism and ophthalmopathy. MiXCR was run by TCRdb on the multiplex PCR reads, yielding one entry per CDR3 protein. In the table there are approximately 740,000 distinct CDR3 sequences, 14% of which are singletons. Sequencing used blood. Every receptor here comes from a woman aged 18-35 years with Graves' hyperthyroidism. Both conserved end residues are part of each CDR3. D genes are given only for firm matches. Size is stated for part of the rows, as once, few or many counts, or as a class when the clone is expanded.

v_gene,d_gene,abundance,j_gene,CDR3nt,CDR3aa
TRBV20-1,.,many,TRBJ2-3,TGCAGTGCTAGGCATGGGGCCGATACGCAGTATTTT,CSARHGADTQYF
TRBV6-2/TRBV6-3,TRBD1,many,TRBJ2-7,TGTGCCAGCAGCATCCGACAGGGCGGGGAGCAGTACTTC,CASSIRQGGEQYF
TRBV7-9,.,many,TRBJ2-1,TGTGCCAGCAGCCAGAGAACACCGTACAATGAGCAGTTCTTC,CASSQRTPYNEQFF
TRBV3-1,TRBD1,many,TRBJ1-3,TGTGCCAGCAGCCCGACAGGGGTGCGTGGAAACACCATATATTTT,CASSPTGVRGNTIYF
TRBV18,.,many,TRBJ2-5,TGTGCCAGCTCGCCGGTTTTGGGCAAAGAGACCCAGTACTTC,CASSPVLGKETQYF
TRBV20-1,TRBD1,few,TRBJ2-2,TGCAGTGCTAGCCTTTATCGGGACAGGGGGCCCGGGGAGCTGTTTTTT,CSASLYRDRGPGELFF
TRBV6-1,TRBD2,.,TRBJ2-1,TGTGCCAGCGGCCTAGCGGGAGGGGACGAGCAGTTCTTC,CASGLAGGDEQFF
TRBV7-9,.,few,TRBJ2-1,TGTGCCAGCAGCTTAGAGTGGGGTAGCGGCAGGGGCAATGAGCAGTTCTTC,CASSLEWGSGRGNEQFF
TRBV19,.,.,TRBJ2-5,TGTGCCAGTGGACCCCAAGGGTCTTTCCAAGAGACCCAGTACTTC,CASGPQGSFQETQYF
TRBV12-3/TRBV12-4,.,many,TRBJ1-1,TGTGCCAGCAGTTTACCGATTATGGCTGAAGCTTTCTTT,CASSLPIMAEAFF
TRBV9,TRBD2,few,TRBJ2-1,TGTGCCAGCAGCCCAGGGAGCGGGACCTCCTACAATGAGCAGTTCTTC,CASSPGSGTSYNEQFF
TRBV4-3,TRBD2,.,TRBJ2-3,TGCGCCAGCAGCCAAGATCCCCCTAGCGGACCCACAGATACGCAGTATTTT,CASSQDPPSGPTDTQYF
TRBV20-1,TRBD1,many,TRBJ1-6,TGCAGTGCTAGGACGGACAGGGCGTATAATTCACCCCTCCACTTT,CSARTDRAYNSPLHF
TRBV29-1,TRBD2,few,TRBJ2-1,TGCAGCGGAGAATTAGCGGGAGTACAGTTCTTC,CSGELAGVQFF
TRBV30,TRBD1,.,TRBJ2-5,TGTGCCTGGAGCAGATCGGACAGGTACCAAGAGACCCAGTACTTC,CAWSRSDRYQETQYF
TRBV29-1,.,.,TRBJ1-1,TGCAGCGTTGAGGGGCCAGGGCAGGGGAACACTGAAGCTTTCTTT,CSVEGPGQGNTEAFF
TRBV4-3,.,.,TRBJ2-7,TGCGCCAGCAGCCAAATAGCGGTGGATGGGGTCGGAGGGGAGCAGTACTTC,CASSQIAVDGVGGEQYF
TRBV29-1,.,.,TRBJ2-5,TGCAGCGTAGATCAGGGGCAAGAGACCCAGTACTTC,CSVDQGQETQYF
TRBV7-2,TRBD1,many,TRBJ1-1,TGTGCCAGCAGCTCCACGGACAGGGTGGCTTTCTTT,CASSSTDRVAFF
TRBV7-3,.,many,TRBJ1-1,TGTGCCAGCAGTATCTCCTGGGGCACTGAAGCTTTCTTT,CASSISWGTEAFF
TRBV10-3,TRBD1,.,TRBJ2-2,TGTGCCACCAGGACAGGGATAAGCGCCGGGGAGCTGTTTTTT,CATRTGISAGELFF
TRBV20-1,.,many,TRBJ1-1,TGCAGTGCTAGACGGGAAAATCCGACTGAAGCTTTCTTT,CSARRENPTEAFF
TRBV13,TRBD1,.,TRBJ1-2,TGTGCCAGCAGCCCAAGGGGGCGCACCTACGATGCTGGCTACACCTTC,CASSPRGRTYDAGYTF
TRBV2,.,many,TRBJ2-5,TGTGCCAGCAGTGAAGTTGGAGGGAAAGAGACCCAGTACTTC,CASSEVGGKETQYF
TRBV7-9,TRBD2,many,TRBJ2-1,TGTGCCAGCAGCTTAAGTCAGCGGGAGTCGGATGAGCAGTTCTTC,CASSLSQRESDEQFF
TRBV7-3,TRBD2,many,TRBJ2-3,TGTGCCAGCAGCTTAGGCGGGAGTAGAACAGATACGCAGTATTTT,CASSLGGSRTDTQYF
TRBV11-3,.,many,TRBJ2-3,TGTGCCAGCAGCTACGAACTTCAGCGGAGAGCTAGCACAGATACGCAGTATTTT,CASSYELQRRASTDTQYF
TRBV29-1,.,.,TRBJ2-5,TGCAGCGTTACACGAGAGCCAGAGACCCAGTACTTC,CSVTREPETQYF
TRBV7-9,TRBD2,few,TRBJ2-1,TGTGCCACCGGGGGGATAGCGGGAGGCTTCAATGAGCAGTTCTTC,CATGGIAGGFNEQFF
TRBV19,TRBD1,.,TRBJ2-7,TGTGCCAGTGCCGGGACAGGGACATCGAGGGAGCAGTACTTC,CASAGTGTSREQYF
TRBV18,.,.,TRBJ1-4,TGTGCCAGCTCACCTGGGGTAGGAGAAAAACTGTTTTTT,CASSPGVGEKLFF
TRBV3-1,.,many,TRBJ1-3,TGTGCCAGCAGTCCTGGACGTTCGCGGAACACCATATATTTT,CASSPGRSRNTIYF
TRBV9,.,.,TRBJ2-5,TGCGCCAGCAGCCAAGAGACCCTCGAGGGCCAGTACTTC,CASSQETLEGQYF
TRBV30,TRBD2,many,TRBJ2-3,TGTGCCAGAATGATAGCGGGAGCCACAGATACGCAGTATTTT,CARMIAGATDTQYF
TRBV5-8,TRBD2,few,TRBJ2-1,TGTGCCAGCAGCTTGGGGTTGGCTAGCGGGATGGGTGAGCAGTTCTTC,CASSLGLASGMGEQFF
TRBV28,.,many,TRBJ2-5,TGTGCCAGCAGTCCCCATCTCGAGACCCAGTACTTC,CASSPHLETQYF
TRBV6-2/TRBV6-3,.,few,TRBJ1-2,TGTGCCAGCAGTTCCCTCGACATGCCCAACTATGGCTACACCTTC,CASSSLDMPNYGYTF
TRBV6-1,TRBD2,few,TRBJ2-7,TGTGCCAGCAGTGAACCGGGACTAGGGTACGAGCAGTACTTC,CASSEPGLGYEQYF
TRBV12-3/TRBV12-4,TRBD1,.,TRBJ2-7,TGTGCCAGCAGCCGTAGGGCGGGACAGGGACCCTACGAGCAGTACTTC,CASSRRAGQGPYEQYF
TRBV6-1,.,few,TRBJ1-3,TGTGCCAGCAGTGAAGTTCCGGGGGTGGGTGGAAACACCATATATTTT,CASSEVPGVGGNTIYF
TRBV4-2,.,few,TRBJ2-5,TGTGCCAGCAGCCAAGCGGGGTCGACCCAAGAGACCCAGTACTTC,CASSQAGSTQETQYF
TRBV11-3,.,many,TRBJ1-1,TGTGCCAGCAGCTTAGAATTGGGGGGTGAAGCTTTCTTT,CASSLELGGEAFF
TRBV30,.,few,TRBJ2-1,TGTGCCTGGAACGAGGGGAGAGGCTACAATGAGCAGTTCTTC,CAWNEGRGYNEQFF
TRBV12-3/TRBV12-4,TRBD1,many,TRBJ2-3,TGTGCCAGCAGACCTACAGGGGACAGCACAGATACGCAGTATTTT,CASRPTGDSTDTQYF
TRBV27,.,once,TRBJ1-1,TGTGCCAGCAGGAATAGGGGGACTGGAACTGAAGCTTTCTTT,CASRNRGTGTEAFF
TRBV9,.,few,TRBJ2-1,TGTGCCAGCAGCGTATCGTATCGCTCCTACAATGAGCAGTTCTTC,CASSVSYRSYNEQFF
TRBV28,.,many,TRBJ1-2,TGTGTAATACAGACGTGGACCAATGGCTACACCTTC,CVIQTWTNGYTF
TRBV30,TRBD1,many,TRBJ2-7,TGTGCCTGGAGCCGACAGGGATCCTCCTACGAGCAGTACTTC,CAWSRQGSSYEQYF
TRBV5-6,.,few,TRBJ2-7,TGTGCCAGCAGCTTGTCTACAGGGCTACACGAGCAGTACTTC,CASSLSTGLHEQYF